These T cell receptor beta chains were read from a single sample in a study of blood T cell repertoires in COVID-19. The assay was immunoSEQ multiplex PCR, and TCRdb's table has in-frame clones only and misses some. This sample carries 150,000 to 200,000 clones, around 84% of them seen once, and the ten largest clones take roughly 20%. Sequenced: peripheral blood. All receptors derive from a woman of 80 years or more with acute or convalescent COVID-19. Each CDR3 is given with its conserved first and last residue. The D gene is left open where the match is weak. A clone size is listed for some rows: how often the clone was seen (once, few, many), or a class if it is expanded.

V gene	clone size	D gene	J gene	CDR3 DNA	CDR3 protein
TRBV18	-	-	TRBJ1-6	TGTGCCAGCTCACCCAGGGAGGAATCACCCCTCCACTTT	CASSPREESPLHF
TRBV3-1/TRBV3-2	-	-	TRBJ2-3	TGTGCCAGCAGCCAGCATACTTCAACTCGCGGGGAGAGCACAGATACGCAGTATTTT	CASSQHTSTRGESTDTQYF
TRBV7-2	once	TRBD1	TRBJ2-6	TGTGCCAGCAGCCTCACAGGGGGCGCGGTTGGGGCCAACGTCCTGACTTTC	CASSLTGGAVGANVLTF
TRBV13	-	TRBD1	TRBJ2-5	TGTGCCAGCAGCGCGAGGACAGGGGGCAGGGAGACCCAGTACTTC	CASSARTGGRETQYF
TRBV29-1	once	TRBD1	TRBJ2-1	TGCAGCGCTAGGACAGGGGAGGGTGAGCAGTTCTTC	CSARTGEGEQFF
TRBV15	-	TRBD2	TRBJ2-3	TGTGCCACCAGCAGAGATCACCAACAGGCTAGCGGGGTCACAGATACGCAGTATTTT	CATSRDHQQASGVTDTQYF
TRBV29-1	-	-	TRBJ2-7	TGCAGCGTTGGGCAGGGAGGAGGCTACGAGCAGTACTTC	CSVGQGGGYEQYF
TRBV30	-	-	TRBJ2-6	TGTGCCTGGAGTGTAGGGGCCGCTGGGGCCAACGTCCTGACTTTC	CAWSVGAAGANVLTF
TRBV28	once	TRBD1	TRBJ1-4	TGTGCCAGCAGAGGGACAGGTGTCCCCTCTGCAACTAATGAAAAACTGTTTTTT	CASRGTGVPSATNEKLFF
TRBV28	-	TRBD1	TRBJ2-7	TGTGCCAGCAGTCCTACAACGGGACAGGGTTCCTACGAGCAGTACTTC	CASSPTTGQGSYEQYF
TRBV19	few	TRBD1	TRBJ1-2	TGTGCCAGCCGGGACAGGGGCTATGGCTACACCTTC	CASRDRGYGYTF
TRBV28	-	TRBD2	TRBJ2-5	TGTGCCAGCAGGCTAGCGGTGCAAGAGACCCAGTACTTC	CASRLAVQETQYF
TRBV10-3	-	-	TRBJ1-2	TGTGCCATCAGTGAGTCGAATGTCGGGGGTCCCCGCTACACCTTC	CAISESNVGGPRYTF
TRBV4-2	-	-	TRBJ2-1	TGTGCCAGCAGCCGAACAGGGTACGGTGAGCAGTTCTTC	CASSRTGYGEQFF
TRBV6-1	-	-	TRBJ1-5	TGTGCCAGCAGTGACCCGATGCGGACAACCATTGCCTATCAGCCCCAGCATTTT	CASSDPMRTTIAYQPQHF
TRBV20-1	-	TRBD1	TRBJ2-4	TGCAGTGCTAGTAACAGGGGGCGGAACATTCAGTACTTC	CSASNRGRNIQYF
TRBV28	-	TRBD1	TRBJ2-1	TGTGCCAGCAGTCTACCGGGACAGCCCAATGAGCAGTTCTTC	CASSLPGQPNEQFF
TRBV28	-	-	TRBJ2-3	TGTGCCAGCGCCTCAGGGCAGTCGAGCACAGATACGCAGTATTTT	CASASGQSSTDTQYF
TRBV19	-	-	TRBJ1-3	TGTGCCAGTAGTTATCGTGGAGGGACCACCGGAAACACCATATATTTT	CASSYRGGTTGNTIYF
TRBV18	-	TRBD1	TRBJ1-2	TGTGCCAGCTCACCTCTTACAGGGGGAACTAACTATGGCTACACCTTC	CASSPLTGGTNYGYTF
TRBV29-1	-	-	TRBJ1-1	TGCAGCGTTGAAGGACGAGAGGGCCGCACTGAAGCTTTCTTT	CSVEGREGRTEAFF
TRBV19	-	-	TRBJ1-5	TGTGCCACCAAGGGGATGGGTCAGCCCCAGCATTTT	CATKGMGQPQHF
TRBV5-1	-	-	TRBJ1-6	TGCGCCAGCAGCCCCCTGGGGAGTTCACCCCTCCACTTT	CASSPLGSSPLHF
TRBV6-6	-	TRBD1	TRBJ1-6	TGTGCCAGCAGTCCCCGGGACAGGGGTTGGGGGCGTAATTCACCCCTCCACTTT	CASSPRDRGWGRNSPLHF
TRBV4-2	-	TRBD2	TRBJ2-1	TGTGCCAGCAGCGACCCTAGCGGGAGGGCCGATAATGAGCAGTTCTTC	CASSDPSGRADNEQFF
TRBV6-6	-	TRBD1	TRBJ1-4	TGTGCCAGCAGACCCTCGACAGGGCGAAATGAAAAACTGTTTTTT	CASRPSTGRNEKLFF
TRBV2	-	TRBD1	TRBJ2-7	TGTGCCAGCAGTTCCGGGACAGGGGGCAGTGCTAGCGGGCGGACCTACGAGCAGTACTTC	CASSSGTGGSASGRTYEQYF
TRBV11-3	-	-	TRBJ2-2	TGTGCCAGCAGCGCGAGGAGGTCAGGGGAGCTGTTTTTT	CASSARRSGELFF
TRBV6-4	-	TRBD2	TRBJ2-1	TGTGCCAGCAGTGCAAGAGGGGCTGGTTGGACTAGCGGGAGGAATGAGCAGTTCTTC	CASSARGAGWTSGRNEQFF